The T cell receptor beta chain described here comes from a study of CD8 T cells in ankylosing spondylitis. This clonotype has at least ten counts. Its antigen is unknown. TCRdb reprocessed the 5' RACE reads via MiXCR and lists one record per CDR3 protein. The data show about 500,000 distinct CDR3 sequences, 9.5% to 15% seen once. V lost 6 bases and J lost 10, with 13 bases in between. Germline V gene lookup returns CDR1 MNHEY and CDR2 SMNVEV (reference sequence). The CDR3 has 12 amino acids. Study-wide findings and caveats: A CD8+ phenotype characterized the disease-linked clones, which were relatively rare in peripheral blood. Previously reported in reactive arthritis synovial fluid and blood were some of the motif variants. Disease-linked clones reportedly showed significant enrichment in matched ankylosing spondylitis synovial fluid. What appeared characteristic of ankylosing spondylitis blood was a TCR beta motif of several highly homologous variants.

This sequence was found in a male donor with ankylosing spondylitis. This chain connects TRBV27 to TRBJ1-5, with D possibly matching TRBD1 (5 bases). Material: blood, either unsorted or a sorted T cell fraction (not recorded which). The CDR3 coding sequence is TGTGCCAGCAGCACGGGGGAGGGCCCCCAGCATTTT. Protein sequence: CASSTGEGPQHF.